The 21 T cell receptor beta chains presented below share a single source sample, sequenced in a study of blood T cell repertoires in COVID-19. Sequenced by immunoSEQ multiplex PCR; TCRdb stores in-frame clones only, minus some. The repertoire holds approximately 290,000 clones, with 70% to 90% as singletons. The sample taken for sequencing was PBMCs or T cells enriched from blood (not recorded which). These receptors originate from a woman in her 30s who had recovered from COVID-19.

V usage is TRBV7-9 and J usage is TRBJ2-3; possible D gene TRBD2, 6 bases. Per germline, CDR1 SEHNR and CDR2 FQNEAQ (reference sequence). The CDR3 sequence is 16 residues long. V was shortened by 3 bases and J by 1 base, with 14 bases between the two germline ends. The CDR3 coding sequence is TGTGCCAGCAGCTTCCCCGCCTCGGGGGGCACAGATACGCAGTATTTT. It codes for CASSFPASGGTDTQYF.

V gene TRBV28 combines with J gene TRBJ2-7, with 9 nucleotides matching TRBD1. The CDR3 sequence is 15 residues long. The germline gives CDR1 MDHEN, CDR2 SYDVKM. The V and J ends lost 6 bases and 6 bases, in that order; junction bases with no gene match: 12. The CDR3 DNA follows: TGTGCCAGCAGCTCCAGCCGGACAGGGGTTGCCGAGCAGTACTTC. Its protein product is CASSSSRTGVAEQYF. Full variable domain (missing parts from reference TRBV28 and TRBJ2-7): DVKVTQSSRYLVKRTGEKVFLECVQDMDHENMFWYRQDPGLGLRLIYFSYDVKMKEKGDIPEGYSVSREKKERFSLILESASTNQTSMYLCASSSSRTGVAEQYFGPGTRLTVT.

The V gene is TRBV19, the J gene TRBJ2-1, with 8 positions matching TRBD1. V dropped 4 bases and J dropped 8; count of bases not matched to a gene: 10. This CDR3 has 15 amino acids. Per the germline V gene, CDR1 is LNHDA and CDR2 is SQIVND (reference sequence). The CDR3 loop is CASSRPAPRGHEQFF. CDR3 DNA: TGTGCCAGTAGTAGACCCGCCCCCAGGGGGCATGAGCAGTTCTTC.

The genes are TRBV19 and TRBJ1-1; TRBD1 aligns across 9 bases. The V gene's germline CDR1 is LNHDA and CDR2 SQIVND (reference sequence). With V trimmed by 4 bases and J by 5 bases, 5 bases remained unmatched. The CDR3 is 14 residues long. The CDR3 here is CASSSFDRGTEAFF. CDR3 coding DNA: TGTGCCAGTAGTAGTTTTGACAGGGGGACTGAAGCTTTCTTT.

As concerns this clone: The same CDR3 can be traced to other DNA sequences in this sample. The chain carries TRBV12-3 or TRBV12-4 and TRBJ2-7; TRBD2 might be the D (6 bases). CDR3 length equals 12 residues. The V gene lost 6 bases and the J gene lost 3 bases, with 9 bases spanning the gap. The DNA of the CDR3 is TGTGCCAGCAGCCCCGGGGGCTACGAGCAGTACTTC. It yields the protein CASSPGGYEQYF.

The V gene is TRBV2, the J gene TRBJ1-5, with TRBD1 as a possible D gene (6 bases). The length of the CDR3 is 18 residues. Germline loops: CDR1 SNHLY, CDR2 FYNNEI. The V gene lost 0 bases and the J gene lost 0 bases, with 15 bases spanning the gap. CDR3 region: CASSEASSRGYSNQPQHF. The CDR3 DNA follows: TGTGCCAGCAGTGAAGCGTCGAGCAGGGGCTATAGCAATCAGCCCCAGCATTTT.

The V and J genes are TRBV9 and TRBJ2-1, with 10 bases lining up with TRBD2. Germline V gives CDR1 SGDLS, CDR2 YYNGEE. V trimming: 0 bases; J trimming: 10 bases; junction bases outside the gene matches: 10. The CDR3 contains 16 residues. CDR3 region: CASSVVSGGAPQEQFF. CDR3 DNA: TGTGCCAGCAGCGTAGTAAGCGGGGGGGCCCCGCAGGAGCAGTTCTTC.

CDR3 loop: CASSLGGRGTNQPQHF. The CDR3 region has the DNA TGTGCCAGCAGCTTAGGCGGGCGGGGGACCAATCAGCCCCAGCATTTT. This chain connects TRBV7-2 to TRBJ1-5; tentative D call: TRBD1 (5 bases). V was shortened by 1 base and J by 3 bases, with 13 bases between the two germline ends. The CDR3 contains 16 residues. Germline lookup yields CDR1 SGHTA and CDR2 FQGNSA. The whole variable domain, filled in from reference TRBV7-2 and TRBJ1-5, reads GAGVSQSPSNKVTEKGKDVELRCDPISGHTALYWYRQSLGQGLEFLIYFQGNSAPDKSGLPSDRFSAERTGGSVSTLTIQRTQQEDSAVYLCASSLGGRGTNQPQHFGDGTRLSIL.

The J gene is TRBJ2-2, the V gene TRBV24-1; TRBD2 matches at 8 bases. This CDR3 has 19 amino acids. Trimming took 9 bases from V and 2 from J; bases not matched to a gene: 19. CDR1 is KGHDR, CDR2 SFDVKD, per germline. CDR3 sequence (DNA): TGTGCCACCCGAAGCTCGCGGGGGGACCAAAGGGTAAACACCGGGGAGCTGTTTTTT. Protein: CATRSSRGDQRVNTGELFF.

This clone was counted many times. This sequence joins TRBV6-4 and TRBJ1-2, with D maybe TRBD1 (5 bases). The CDR3 covers 15 residues. Germline CDR1 is MRHNA and CDR2 is SNTAGT. V was pared by 3 bases and J by 4 bases, with 15 bases between. CDR3 nucleotides: TGTGCCAGCAGTGAGGATGGAGCTGGGGCCTATGGCTACACCTTC. This encodes CASSEDGAGAYGYTF.

The genes are TRBV11-2 and TRBJ2-6; 11 nucleotides line up with TRBD2. The CDR3 spans 18 residues. J gave up 3 bases and V 1 base, and 5 bases lay outside the gene matches. Germline CDR1 is SGHAT and CDR2 is FQNNGV. This CDR3 reads CASSLVLAGGGGANVLTF. As DNA, the CDR3 is TGTGCCAGCAGCTTAGTTTTAGCGGGAGGGGGTGGGGCCAACGTCCTGACTTTC.

This rearrangement joins TRBV29-1 to TRBJ1-5; 8 bases fit TRBD1. Trimming took 5 bases from V and 5 from J; bases not matched to a gene: 5. Germline CDR1 and CDR2: SQVTM and ANQGSEA. This CDR3 region has 13 residues. This CDR3 reads CSVTGGRDQPQHF. In DNA form, the CDR3 reads TGCAGCGTTACAGGGGGGCGTGATCAGCCCCAGCATTTT.

V is TRBV19 and J is TRBJ1-2, with D possibly being TRBD1 (6 bases). Trimming took off 2 bases at V and 0 bases at J, with 10 bases between the two ends. Germline V lookup: CDR1 LNHDA, CDR2 SQIVND (reference sequence). The CDR3 covers 15 residues. The CDR3 coding sequence is TGTGCCAGTAGTATACCAGGGGAAGCTAACTATGGCTACACCTTC. It yields the protein CASSIPGEANYGYTF. Based on the CDR3 plus reference TRBV19 and TRBJ1-2, the full variable domain is DGGITQSPKYLFRKEGQNVTLSCEQNLNHDAMYWYRQDPGQGLRLIYYSQIVNDFQKGDIAEGYSVSREKKESFPLTVTSAQKNPTAFYLCASSIPGEANYGYTFGSGTRLTVV.

This chain connects TRBV6-8 to TRBJ1-2; the D gene is possibly TRBD1 (5 bases). This CDR3 comprises 15 residues. The germline V gene has CDR1 MNHGY and CDR2 SAAAGT. Trimming removed 2 bases at V and 5 bases at J, with 15 bases between. The DNA of the CDR3 is TGTGCCAGCAGTTACGGGCAGGGAAGTGGTTATGGCTACACCTTC. As protein: CASSYGQGSGYGYTF.

The chain joins TRBV19 to TRBJ2-6; D remains ambiguous. CDR3 size: 15 residues. Trimming stripped 2 bases from V and 0 bases from J, with 5 bases between. In germline, CDR1 is LNHDA, CDR2 SQIVND (reference sequence). CDR3 sequence reads: CASSIYVSGANVLTF. The CDR3 DNA is TGTGCCAGTAGTATATATGTCTCTGGGGCCAACGTCCTGACTTTC.

The chain employs TRBV4-2 and TRBJ1-6; the match to TRBD1 covers 9 bases. From germline, CDR1 is LGHNA and CDR2 YNFKEQ. V shed 0 bases and J 7 bases; nucleotides not matched to a gene: 7. The length of the CDR3 is 17 residues. The CDR3 DNA is TGTGCCAGCAGCCAAGATCGGGACAGGGTGTGGAATTCACCCCTCCACTTT. Translated: CASSQDRDRVWNSPLHF.

This clone occurred a few times. The genes are TRBV7-7 and TRBJ2-5, with 10 bases lining up with TRBD2. Germline CDR1 and CDR2: SSHAT and FNYEAQ (reference sequence). The trim removed 4 bases at V and 5 bases at J, leaving 7 bases unmatched. The CDR3 length is 15 residues. The CDR3 region has the DNA TGTGCCAGCAGCTACCTAGCGGGAGATGGGGAGACCCAGTACTTC. Its translation is CASSYLAGDGETQYF.

The rearrangement uses TRBV7-9 and TRBJ2-7; TRBD1 matches 8 bases. Germline CDR1 is SEHNR and CDR2 is FQNEAQ (reference sequence). The CDR3 runs to 15 residues. With 5 bases clipped from V and 1 base from J, the junction kept 7 bases outside the gene matches. The CDR3 DNA is TGTGCCAGCAGCCAACAGGGGGATATTTCCTACGAGCAGTACTTC. It yields the protein CASSQQGDISYEQYF.

The rearrangement uses TRBV11-2 and TRBJ2-6, with a tentative D call TRBD2 (6 bases). Trimming removed 3 bases from V and 3 bases from J, with 12 bases in between. Germline V CDR1 and CDR2: SGHAT, FQNNGV. CDR3 length equals 16 residues. The CDR3 here is CASSLGLWGGANVLTF. The CDR3 coding sequence is TGTGCCAGCAGCTTGGGACTTTGGGGTGGGGCCAACGTCCTGACTTTC.

This chain connects TRBV6-2 or TRBV6-3 to TRBJ2-1; TRBD1 is a possible D gene (5 bases). V gave up 5 bases and J gave up 4 bases, with 6 bases separating them. Germline V lookup: CDR1 MNHEY, CDR2 SVGEGT. The CDR3 loop spans 12 amino acids. DNA for the CDR3: TGTGCCAGCAGTCAGGGTTACAATGAGCAGTTCTTC. It translates to CASSQGYNEQFF.

The chain has TRBV5-1 and TRBJ2-6; D might be TRBD2 (6 bases). V lost 5 bases and J lost 0, with 12 bases in between. Germline V CDR1 and CDR2: SGHRS, YFSETQ. There are 16 residues in the CDR3. CDR3 sequence (DNA): TGCGCCAGCAGAGCGGACGGGAGCTCTGGGGCCAACGTCCTGACTTTC. Translated, it gives CASRADGSSGANVLTF.